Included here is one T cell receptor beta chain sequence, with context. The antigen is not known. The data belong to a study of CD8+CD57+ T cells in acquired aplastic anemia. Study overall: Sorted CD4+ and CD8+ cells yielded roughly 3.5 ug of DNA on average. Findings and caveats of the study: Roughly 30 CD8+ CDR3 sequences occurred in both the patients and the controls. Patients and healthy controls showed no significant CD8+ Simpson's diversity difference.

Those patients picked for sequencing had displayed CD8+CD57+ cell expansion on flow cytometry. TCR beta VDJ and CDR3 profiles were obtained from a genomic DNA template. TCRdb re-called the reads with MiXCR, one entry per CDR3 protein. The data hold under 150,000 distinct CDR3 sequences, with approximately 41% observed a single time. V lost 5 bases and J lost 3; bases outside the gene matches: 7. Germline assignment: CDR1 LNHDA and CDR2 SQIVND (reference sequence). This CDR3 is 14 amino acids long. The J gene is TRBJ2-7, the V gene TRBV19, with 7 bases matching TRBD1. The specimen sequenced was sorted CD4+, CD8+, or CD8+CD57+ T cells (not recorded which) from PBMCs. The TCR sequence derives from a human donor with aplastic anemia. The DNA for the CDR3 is TGTGCCAGTAGTGCTAGGACAGGAGACTACGAGCAGTACTTC. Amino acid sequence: CASSARTGDYEQYF.